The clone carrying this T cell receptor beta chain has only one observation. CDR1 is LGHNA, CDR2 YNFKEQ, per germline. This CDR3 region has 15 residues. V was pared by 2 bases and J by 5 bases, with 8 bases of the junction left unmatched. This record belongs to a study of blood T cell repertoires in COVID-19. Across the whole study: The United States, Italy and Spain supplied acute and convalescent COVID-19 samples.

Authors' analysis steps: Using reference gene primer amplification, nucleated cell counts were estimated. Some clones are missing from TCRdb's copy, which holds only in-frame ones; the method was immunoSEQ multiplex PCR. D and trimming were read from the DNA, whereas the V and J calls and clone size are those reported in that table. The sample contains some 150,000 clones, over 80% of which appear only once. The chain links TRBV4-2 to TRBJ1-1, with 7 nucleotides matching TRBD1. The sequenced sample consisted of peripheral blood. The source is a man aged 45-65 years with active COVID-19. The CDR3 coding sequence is TGTGCCAGCAGCCAATCCGACAGGGAGTGGACTGAAGCTTTCTTT. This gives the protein CASSQSDREWTEAFF.